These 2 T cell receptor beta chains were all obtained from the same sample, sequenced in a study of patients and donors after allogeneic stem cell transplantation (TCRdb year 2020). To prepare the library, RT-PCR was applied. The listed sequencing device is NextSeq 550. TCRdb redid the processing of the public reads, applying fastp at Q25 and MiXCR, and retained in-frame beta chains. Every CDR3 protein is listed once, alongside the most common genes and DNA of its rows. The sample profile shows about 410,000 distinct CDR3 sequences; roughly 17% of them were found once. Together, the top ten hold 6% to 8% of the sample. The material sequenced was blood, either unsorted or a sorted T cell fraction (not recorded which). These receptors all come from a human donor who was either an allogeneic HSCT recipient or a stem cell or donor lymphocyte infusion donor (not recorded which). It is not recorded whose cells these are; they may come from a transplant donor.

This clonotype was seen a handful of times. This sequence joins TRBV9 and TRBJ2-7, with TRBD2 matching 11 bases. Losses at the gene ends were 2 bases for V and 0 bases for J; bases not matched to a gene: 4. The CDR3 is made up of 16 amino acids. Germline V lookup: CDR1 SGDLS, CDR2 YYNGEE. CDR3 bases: TGTGCCAGCAGCGTTACTAGCGGGGGACTCTCCTACGAGCAGTACTTC. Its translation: CASSVTSGGLSYEQYF.

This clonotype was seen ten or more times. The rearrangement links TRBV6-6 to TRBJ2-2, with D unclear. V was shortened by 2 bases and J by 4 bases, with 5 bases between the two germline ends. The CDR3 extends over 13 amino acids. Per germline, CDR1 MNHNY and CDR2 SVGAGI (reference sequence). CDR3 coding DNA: TGTGCCAGCAGTTACGTGGGCACCGGGGAGCTGTTTTTT. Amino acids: CASSYVGTGELFF.